This T cell receptor (beta chain) was captured in a study of CD8+CD57+ T cells in acquired aplastic anemia (dated by TCRdb to 2017 to 2018). General notes on the study: A mean of around 3.3 ug of DNA, ranging from roughly 0.18 to 30 ug, was extracted from sorted CD4+ and CD8+ cells. A CD8+CD57+ expansion meant a frequency higher than the mean frequency seen in healthy subjects. General findings and caveats noted by the study authors: CD8+ Simpson's diversity did not differ significantly between patients and healthy controls (P=0.060). Although 25 to 30 CD8+ CDR3 sequences were shared by patients and controls, these sequences appeared highly expressed in patients and within the immunodominant clones of patients.

The patients picked for sequencing were ones in whom flow cytometry had shown an expansion of CD8+CD57+ cells. Every patient had a diagnosis of severe acquired aplastic anemia based on International Study of Aplastic Anemia and Agranulocytosis and Camitta criteria. No patient had received any therapy when blood was sampled. In the study, sorted CD4+ and CD8+ blood T cells from patients with severe aplastic anemia and from healthy subjects underwent deep sequencing of TCR repertoires. Patients were enrolled in the USA under clinicaltrials.gov protocols 00001620, 01623167, 00001397, 00071045, 00081523 and 00961064. Ficoll-Paque density gradient centrifugation was used to isolate peripheral blood mononuclear cells. Before DNA was extracted, CD4+ and CD8+ T cells were sorted using either FACS or magnetic beads. Deletion took 6 bases off V and 0 bases off J, with a span of 13 bases between the germline ends. Sequences ENHRY (CDR1) and SYGVKD (CDR2) are obtained from the germline V gene. The CDR3 covers 15 residues, taking in both the cysteine and the phenylalanine. The entry retains the CDR3 DNA only, 45 bases that are in frame from base 1.

TCR beta VDJ combination and CDR3 sequence profiling used genomic DNA as the template. An Illumina HiSeq 2000 was the platform used for TCR repertoire sequencing. The study's own analysis went as follows. TRBV/TRBJ rearrangement plots, CDR3 size and DJ length profiles, and Simpson's diversity index were used to evaluate the repertoires. The immunodominant clone was defined as the most abundant DNA sequence in deep sequencing data. CDR3 amino acid sequences were screened for sharing across subjects and were compared with published repertoires and the VDJdb database. TCRdb handled the public reads itself, with Q25 trimming in fastp and clone calling in MiXCR, and kept productive beta chains. Identical CDR3 protein sequences are pooled into one entry, listed with their most common genes and DNA. V and J calls and clone size were set by TCRdb, not the authors. Recorded for this sample are under 350,000 distinct CDR3 sequences; approximately 58% of them occurred a single time. The ten largest clones take up around 1.3% of the sample.

Concerning this clonotype itself: The specificity of this receptor is unknown. No much larger clone exists at a distance of one base, and base qualities are not known.

The chain employs TRBV10-3 and TRBJ2-3; the D gene is perhaps TRBD1, on 5 matching bases. This TCR came from a human donor with aplastic anemia. The specimen was sorted CD4+, CD8+, or CD8+CD57+ T cells (not recorded which) from PBMCs. The CDR3 is CAIRGNRQSTDTQYF. In nucleotide form, the sequence is TGTGCCATCAGGGGAAACCGACAGAGCACAGATACGCAGTATTTT.